The 22 T cell receptor beta chains reported below all come from one sample, sequenced in a study of shared clonotypes between healthy human individuals. Some clones are missing from TCRdb's copy, which holds only in-frame ones; the method was immunoSEQ multiplex PCR. The table includes about 1 million clones, more than 65% detected once. The sample was memory CD4+ T cells sorted from blood. The subset was: CD45RA-negative fraction. Every receptor here comes from a man between 18 and 35 years old in good health.

The V gene is TRBV10-3, the J gene TRBJ2-7; TRBD1 or TRBD2 may be the D gene (5 bases each). Germline CDR1 and CDR2: ENHRY and SYGVKD. This CDR3 is 15 amino acids long. V lost 0 bases and J 2 bases, leaving 11 bases between the germline ends. As DNA, the CDR3 is TGTGCCATCAGTGAGTCGGGGGAAGGGGCCTACGAGCAGTACTTC. Encoded protein: CAISESGEGAYEQYF.

The CDR3 region is CASRQNETGTETYEQYF. For the CDR3, the DNA is TGTGCAAGTCGGCAAAACGAAACCGGGACAGAGACCTACGAGCAGTACTTC. This sequence joins TRBV12-2 and TRBJ2-7; no DNA check was done on the table's D call, TRBD1. TRBV12-2 is reported as a pseudogene. CDR3 length equals 17 residues.

This clone was seen more than once but under ten times. This chain joins TRBV6-6 and TRBJ2-1; 7 bases are shared with TRBD2. The CDR3 runs to 15 residues. Trimming took 4 bases from V and 3 from J; bases not matched to a gene: 6. CDR1 and CDR2 from the germline V gene are MNHNY and SVGAGI (reference sequence). The CDR3 DNA is TGTGCCAGCAGTTCTCTAAGCGGGGACTACAATGAGCAGTTCTTC. Its translation is CASSSLSGDYNEQFF.

The V gene is TRBV7-8, the J gene TRBJ2-7, with 7 bases that match TRBD1. Germline-derived CDR1 and CDR2 are SGHVS and FQNEAQ. V trimming: 5 bases; J trimming: 8 bases; junction bases outside the gene matches: 15. The CDR3 runs to 15 residues. DNA of the CDR3: TGTGCCAGCAGCCCCCTCGGACAGGCTGGGGACAAGCAGTACTTC. The encoded protein is CASSPLGQAGDKQYF. Variable domain in full (rest from reference TRBV7-8 and TRBJ2-7): GAGVSQSPRYKVAKRGQDVALRCDPISGHVSLFWYQQALGQGPEFLTYFQNEAQLDKSGLPSDRFFAERPEGSVSTLKIQRTQQEDSAVYLCASSPLGQAGDKQYFGPGTRLTVT.

This clone was counted a few times. Germline and junction disagree at one end, which may indicate a read error. This chain links TRBV30 with TRBJ1-2; a weak D match, TRBD1 (6 bases). The CDR3 runs to 13 residues. Germline values: CDR1 GTSNPN, CDR2 SVGIG (reference sequence). The DNA for the CDR3 is TGCATGTTCACTGCGGGGGCGTTAGGTGGCTACACCTTC. Translation gives CMFTAGALGGYTF.

The chain combines TRBV25-1 with TRBJ2-2, with 9 bases identical to TRBD1. J gave up 5 bases and V 5 bases, and 6 bases lay outside the gene matches. CDR1 MGHDK and CDR2 SYGVNS come from the germline V gene. This CDR3 spans 15 amino acids. The CDR3 DNA follows: TGTGCCAGCAGTAGAGACAGGGGGTATACCGGGGAGCTGTTTTTT. This sequence encodes CASSRDRGYTGELFF.

The chain recombines TRBV4-3 with TRBJ2-4; D may match TRBD1 or TRBD2 (5 bases each). The CDR3 runs 15 residues. CDR1 is LGHNA, CDR2 YSLEER, per germline. Trimming stripped 4 bases from V and 6 bases from J, with 16 bases between. Here the CDR3 reads CASSPLGERGNIQYF. In DNA, the CDR3 is TGCGCCAGCAGCCCCCTAGGGGAACGGGGAAACATTCAGTACTTC.

This chain joins TRBV19 and TRBJ2-1, with 12 bases fitting TRBD1. The CDR3 sequence is 16 residues long. Germline V gives CDR1 LNHDA, CDR2 SQIVND (reference sequence). Trimming removed 6 bases from V and 7 bases from J; junction bases left unmatched: 10. CDR3 coding DNA: TGTGCCAGTAGACGCATGGGACAGGGGGCTGTGAATGAGCAGTTCTTC. It translates to CASRRMGQGAVNEQFF. Complete variable domain (other parts from reference TRBV19 and TRBJ2-1): DGGITQSPKYLFRKEGQNVTLSCEQNLNHDAMYWYRQDPGQGLRLIYYSQIVNDFQKGDIAEGYSVSREKKESFPLTVTSAQKNPTAFYLCASRRMGQGAVNEQFFGPGTRLTVL.

The chain couples TRBV11-1 to TRBJ2-1; D unclear. Trimming stripped 5 bases from V and 8 bases from J, with 19 bases between. From germline, CDR1 is SGHAT and CDR2 FQDESV (reference sequence). The CDR3 consists of 15 residues. The CDR3 nucleotides read TGTGCCAGCAGCCCCTCCCCCGGCCGCGGCTATGAGCAGTTCTTC. This sequence encodes CASSPSPGRGYEQFF.

This clone was counted ten times or more. The chain is built from TRBV15 and TRBJ2-1; no definite D call. The CDR3 has 15 amino acids. V gave up 0 bases and J gave up 9 bases, with 15 bases separating them. Germline values: CDR1 LNHNV, CDR2 YYDKDF (reference sequence). The CDR3 DNA is TGTGCCACCAGCAGAGATTCAGGCAGCCTGGGTGAGCAGTTCTTC. Its protein product is CATSRDSGSLGEQFF.

The chain couples TRBV30 to TRBJ1-6; D is possibly TRBD1 (5 bases). This CDR3 is 12 amino acids long. V was shortened by 4 bases and J by 7 bases, with 8 bases between the two germline ends. Germline assignment: CDR1 GTSNPN and CDR2 SVGIG (reference sequence). CDR3 sequence (DNA): TGTGCCTGGAACGAGGGGAATTCACCCCTCCACTTT. It yields the protein CAWNEGNSPLHF. The whole variable domain, remainder taken from reference TRBV30 and TRBJ1-6, is SQTIHQWPATLVQPVGSPLSLECTVEGTSNPNLYWYRQAAGRGLQLLFYSVGIGQISSEVPQNLSASRPQDRQFILSSKKLLLSDSGFYLCAWNEGNSPLHFGNGTRLTVT.

This clone came up once. J is TRBJ2-7 and V is TRBV7-8; tentatively, D is TRBD1 (6 bases). V was shortened by 3 bases and J by 0 bases, with 18 bases between the two germline ends. There are 17 residues in the CDR3. The V gene's germline CDR1 is SGHVS and CDR2 FQNEAQ. The CDR3 region is CASSLSRPGQSSYEQYF. CDR3 in DNA: TGTGCCAGCAGCTTGTCGCGGCCGGGACAAAGCTCCTACGAGCAGTACTTC.

The rearrangement uses TRBV5-1 and TRBJ2-1; D is perhaps TRBD2 (6 bases). V was cut by 0 bases and J by 4 bases, with 11 bases left in between. The CDR3 has 15 amino acids. Germline loops: CDR1 SGHRS, CDR2 YFSETQ. CDR3 sequence: CASSLVAGPYNEQFF. CDR3 DNA: TGCGCCAGCAGCTTGGTTGCGGGGCCGTACAATGAGCAGTTCTTC.

This chain joins TRBV2 and TRBJ1-1; D possibly corresponds to TRBD1 (6 bases). Trimming shortened V by 3 bases and J by 1 base, and 15 bases separated the two germline ends. Germline V gives CDR1 SNHLY, CDR2 FYNNEI. The CDR3 is made up of 16 amino acids. The CDR3 reads CASSDGRTVRNTEAFF. As DNA, the CDR3 is TGTGCCAGCAGTGATGGGCGGACAGTCAGGAACACTGAAGCTTTCTTT.

The chain links TRBV6-1 to TRBJ1-4, with 9 bases that match TRBD1. Germline CDR1 reads MNHNS; CDR2 reads SASEGT. The V segment lost 4 bases and the J segment 8 bases; nucleotides outside the gene matches: 5. The CDR3 runs 14 residues. CDR3: CASSGDRGGEKLFF. CDR3 nucleotide sequence: TGTGCCAGCAGTGGAGACAGGGGGGGAGAAAAACTGTTTTTT.

The chain employs TRBV29-1 and TRBJ2-7, with D possibly TRBD1 on 6 matching bases. The germline V gene encodes CDR1 SQVTM and CDR2 ANQGSEA. Trimming cost V 4 bases and J 5 bases, with 12 bases left between them. The CDR3 contains 12 residues. CDR3 residues: CSVVSRDNEQYF. The CDR3 DNA follows: TGCAGCGTTGTCTCCAGGGACAACGAGCAGTACTTC.

This chain uses TRBV6-1 with TRBJ2-5, with a weak D call TRBD2 (6 bases). Trimming pared 7 bases from V and 0 bases from J, leaving 12 bases between. The CDR3 spans 14 residues. Germline-derived CDR1 and CDR2 are MNHNS and SASEGT. The DNA of the CDR3 is TGTGCCAGCAAAGGACGGGAGTACCAAGAGACCCAGTACTTC. Encoded protein: CASKGREYQETQYF.

The rearrangement joins TRBV5-4 to TRBJ2-7; TRBD1 might be the D (6 bases). CDR1 and CDR2 from the germline V gene are SGHNT and YYREEE (reference sequence). Trimming removed 0 bases from V and 5 bases from J, with 9 bases in between. CDR3 size: 13 residues. In DNA form, the CDR3 reads TGTGCCAGCAGCTTGGCACAGGGAGACGAGCAGTACTTC. Amino acids: CASSLAQGDEQYF.

This clone appeared many times. Other DNA sequences from this sample encode an identical CDR3 as well. The chain employs TRBV19 and TRBJ2-6; D perhaps matches TRBD1 (6 bases). Germline CDR1 LNHDA, CDR2 SQIVND (reference sequence). Trimming shortened V by 9 bases and J by 1 base, and 13 bases separated the two germline ends. This CDR3 is built from 15 residues. CDR3 bases: TGTGCCAGCACGAACGACAGGTCTGGGGCCAACGTCCTGACTTTC. Its protein product is CASTNDRSGANVLTF.

The chain combines TRBV18 with TRBJ2-2, with TRBD2 matching over 8 bases. This CDR3 has 16 amino acids. The V and J ends lost 2 bases and 0 bases, in that order; junction bases with no gene match: 2. The germline gives CDR1 KGHSH, CDR2 LQKENI. This chain's CDR3 is CASSPTSGPNTGELFF. CDR3 sequence (DNA): TGTGCCAGCTCACCAACTAGCGGACCGAACACCGGGGAGCTGTTTTTT.

This clone is a singleton in its sample. V usage is TRBV10-2 and J usage is TRBJ1-2; 8 bases align to TRBD1. V trimming: 2 bases; J trimming: 8 bases; junction bases outside the gene matches: 13. In germline, CDR1 is WSHSY, CDR2 SAAADI. This CDR3 contains 16 residues. The CDR3 spells CASSEGNQGALGGYTF. The CDR3 DNA follows: TGCGCCAGCAGTGAGGGGAATCAGGGGGCGTTGGGAGGCTACACCTTC.

This clone was detected only a few times. This chain joins TRBV7-2 and TRBJ2-1; the match to TRBD2 covers 12 bases. The germline CDR1 and CDR2 sequences are SGHTA and FQGNSA. This CDR3 has 16 residues. V trimming: 3 bases; J trimming: 6 bases; junction bases outside the gene matches: 6. DNA for the CDR3: TGTGCCAGCAGCTTTCCGGGACTAGCGGGTCTCAATGAGCAGTTCTTC. This translates into CASSFPGLAGLNEQFF.